This T cell receptor beta chain appears in the sequencing data of a study of cytomegalovirus exposure and HLA in healthy donors. Primers: 60 Vbeta forward and 13 Jbeta reverse. Only in-frame clones appear in the TCRdb table, and some are missing; sequencing was by immunoSEQ multiplex PCR. The profile covers approximately 140,000 clones, with about 82% appearing a single time and approximately 1% taken by the ten largest. The CDR3 consists of 13 residues. The V end lost 5 bases, the J end lost 5 bases, and 10 bases lay between the germline ends. The germline CDR1 and CDR2 sequences are SGHTA and FQGNSA.

This TCR was recovered from a boy aged 5-17 years in good health and CMV-seronegative. Sequencing input: PBMCs. The chain couples TRBV7-2 to TRBJ1-3, with D unclear. DNA of the CDR3: TGTGCCAGCAGCCCGGGGTACAGAAACACCATATATTTT. It encodes CASSPGYRNTIYF.